The clone carrying this T cell receptor (beta chain) is a singleton in its sample. This CDR3 is 14 amino acids long. In germline, CDR1 is SGHVS, CDR2 FQNEAQ. V trimming: 6 bases; J trimming: 1 base; junction bases outside the gene matches: 5. The sample originates from a study of T cell changes during pregnancy in multiple sclerosis. Here immunoSEQ multiplex PCR was the method, and the copy in TCRdb shows in-frame clones only, minus some. The sample carries tens of thousands of clones, 85% to 95% recorded once. The sequence was obtained from a female donor with multiple sclerosis, enrolled in a pregnancy study. Sequencing used CD4+ T cells from peripheral blood mononuclear cells, obtained before pregnancy. The V gene is TRBV7-8, the J gene TRBJ1-2; 7 bases are shared with TRBD1. In nucleotides, the CDR3 is TGTGCCAGCAGTTCCCGGGACAGTAACTATGGCTACACCTTC. As protein: CASSSRDSNYGYTF.